A single count supports the clone carrying this T cell receptor (beta chain). These data originate in a study of blood T cell repertoires in COVID-19. Study-wide background: The United States, Italy and Spain were the sources of the acute and convalescent COVID-19 samples. T cells, B-cell-depleted T cells, or PBMCs supplied cDNA or gDNA.

The protocol was immunoSEQ multiplex PCR, while the TCRdb copy is restricted to in-frame clones and leaves out a portion. The repertoire includes about 99,000 clones, about 90% of them detected once, and approximately 6.2% sits in the top ten. This receptor was obtained from a human donor in a cohort sampled during active COVID-19. The sample taken for sequencing was peripheral blood.

The CDR3 nucleotides are TGTGCCAGTAGTGACCACCGGGACAATCGTCCAGATACGCAGTATTTT. Its protein is CASSDHRDNRPDTQYF. This chain connects TRBV19 to TRBJ2-3; tentative D call: TRBD1 (6 bases). Looked up from germline, CDR1 is LNHDA and CDR2 is SQIVND (reference sequence). The V and J ends lost 5 bases and 4 bases respectively, with 19 bases between them. CDR3 length: 16 amino acids.